The clone carrying this T cell receptor (beta chain) was picked up many times. These data belong to a study of T-cell reconstitution after alpha-beta-depleted transplantation in children. Germline V gene lookup returns CDR1 SEHNR and CDR2 FQNEAQ (reference sequence). The CDR3 is made up of 17 amino acids. Trimming cost V 5 bases and J 0 bases, with 17 bases left between them. During its preparation, the TCRbeta library received unique molecular identifiers. TCRdb analysed the PCR reads with MiXCR anew, one entry per CDR3 protein. The profile shows 80,000 to 95,000 distinct CDR3 sequences, roughly 8.4% of them singletons.

The source was PBMCs from the stem cell graft donor, collected from the stem cell graft. V is TRBV7-9 and J is TRBJ1-3; unclear D gene. This clonotype was sampled from a human donor who donated a stem cell graft to a child with congenital amegakaryocytic thrombocytopenia. CDR3 coding DNA: TGTGCCAGCAGCCCACGATGGACCCGTATCTCTGGAAACACCATATATTTT. It yields the protein CASSPRWTRISGNTIYF.